The 6 T cell receptor beta chains below come from one sample, sequenced in a study of shared clonotypes between healthy human individuals. The assay was immunoSEQ multiplex PCR, and TCRdb's table has in-frame clones only and misses some. The sample lists 2.5 million or so clones; approximately 94% were seen once. Sequencing was done on a sample of naive CD4+ T cells sorted from blood. Subset in this sample: CD45RA+ positively selected. The receptors were sampled from a young man in good health.

The CDR3 reads CASGEGRGTEAFF. The CDR3 bases are TGCGCCAGCGGCGAGGGGCGGGGGACTGAAGCTTTCTTT. The genes are TRBV4-1 and TRBJ1-1; D perhaps matches TRBD1 (5 bases). The V end lost 8 bases, the J end lost 5 bases, and 15 bases lay between the germline ends. CDR1 and CDR2 (germline): MGHRA, YSYEKL. The CDR3 is made up of 13 amino acids.

This clone has only one observation. The V call is TRBV6-5, the J call TRBJ2-7; the D gene could be TRBD1 or TRBD2 (5 bases each). This CDR3 spans 16 amino acids. V was pared by 2 bases and J by 1 base, with 15 bases between. Germline V gives CDR1 MNHEY, CDR2 SVGAGI. For the CDR3, the DNA is TGTGCCAGCAGTTACGGGTCAAGGGGAGCATCCTACGAGCAGTACTTC. It is translated as CASSYGSRGASYEQYF.

CDR3 nucleotides: TGTGCCAGCAGCTTAGATGACGGTGGTGGCTACACCTTC. It yields the protein CASSLDDGGGYTF. This chain connects TRBV11-2 to TRBJ1-2; D gene unclear. Germline CDR1 is SGHAT and CDR2 is FQNNGV. The CDR3 spans 13 residues. Trimming cost V 0 bases and J 7 bases, with 9 bases left between them.

The rearrangement joins TRBV18 to TRBJ2-7; 10 nucleotides line up with TRBD1. Germline CDR1 and CDR2: KGHSH and LQKENI. The CDR3 is made up of 15 amino acids. The J segment lost 7 bases and the V segment lost 6 bases, leaving 12 bases of the junction unmatched. As DNA, the CDR3 is TGTGCCAGCTCCCTCACCCCGGGACAGGGGCAAGAGCAGTACTTC. It encodes CASSLTPGQGQEQYF.

The chain recombines TRBV28 with TRBJ2-5, with D hard to call. Trimming took off 4 bases at V and 1 base at J, with 16 bases between the two ends. Germline V CDR1 and CDR2: MDHEN, SYDVKM. The CDR3 is made up of 16 amino acids. The CDR3 reads CASSWTSDVPQETQYF. In DNA form, the CDR3 reads TGTGCCAGCAGTTGGACCAGTGACGTGCCCCAAGAGACCCAGTACTTC.

The chain is built from TRBV5-4 and TRBJ2-7; D possibly corresponds to TRBD2 (6 bases). Germline CDR1 reads SGHNT; CDR2 reads YYREEE (reference sequence). V lost 4 bases, J lost 4 bases, and 15 bases lay in between. This CDR3 region has 14 residues. CDR3 in DNA: TGTGCCAGCAGCCCGGCGGGGCAGCAGTACGAGCAGTACTTC. Translating gives CASSPAGQQYEQYF.